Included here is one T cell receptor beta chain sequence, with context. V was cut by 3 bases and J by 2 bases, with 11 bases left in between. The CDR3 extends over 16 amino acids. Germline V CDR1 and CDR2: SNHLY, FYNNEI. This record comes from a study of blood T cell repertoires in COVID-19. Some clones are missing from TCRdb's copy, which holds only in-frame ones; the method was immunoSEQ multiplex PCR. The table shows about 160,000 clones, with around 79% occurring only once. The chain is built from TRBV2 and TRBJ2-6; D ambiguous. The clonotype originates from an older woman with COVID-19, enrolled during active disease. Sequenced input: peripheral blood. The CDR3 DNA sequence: TGTGCCAGCAGTGAGATGAGGCAGACTGGGGCCAACGTCCTGACTTTC. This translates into CASSEMRQTGANVLTF.